Listed below are T cell receptor beta chains from one sample, sequenced in a study of response to subunit inactivated influenza vaccine. Using its own MiXCR run on the RT-PCR reads, TCRdb lists one record per CDR3 protein. The table lists about 520,000 distinct CDR3 sequences, around 25% of them singletons, with 1.5% to 2% in the top ten. The specimen was CD4+ T cells sorted from PBMCs, collected around 5 days after vaccination. These receptor sequences come from a man aged 50 or older who received an inactivated influenza vaccine. Each CDR3 is given with its conserved first and last residue. The D gene is left open where the match is weak. Clone size is given for some rows only: seen once, a few or many times, or a class if the clone is expanded.

j_call clone_size d_call v_call cdr3_aa cdr3_nt
TRBJ2-7 few NA TRBV4-2 CASSQRPSSSGLTYEQYF TGTGCCAGCAGCCAGCGACCTTCCTCGAGCGGACTAACCTACGAGCAGTACTTC
TRBJ1-5 NA TRBD1 TRBV20-1 CSVSDRARDQPQHF TGCAGTGTCTCGGACAGGGCAAGGGATCAGCCCCAGCATTTT
TRBJ1-1 few NA TRBV6-1 CASSEARGTRQVAFF TGTGCCAGCAGTGAAGCGCGGGGCACACGTCAGGTAGCTTTCTTT
TRBJ2-1 few NA TRBV7-9 CASSVSTTLQDYNEQFF TGTGCCAGCAGCGTATCAACGACCCTACAGGATTACAATGAGCAGTTCTTC
TRBJ2-3 NA TRBD2 TRBV2 CASTGGTSGRDTQYF TGTGCCAGCACCGGAGGGACTAGCGGGAGGGATACGCAGTATTTT
TRBJ2-1 few NA TRBV20-1 CSARDGSGKSSYNEQFF TGCAGTGCTAGAGATGGTAGCGGAAAGAGCTCCTACAATGAGCAGTTCTTC
TRBJ2-2 few NA TRBV7-2 CASSFFRDFFNTGELFF TGTGCCAGCAGCTTCTTCCGGGACTTCTTTAACACCGGGGAGCTGTTTTTT
TRBJ2-1 few TRBD2 TRBV11-2 CASSQIAGGYNEQFF TGTGCCAGCAGCCAGATAGCGGGAGGCTACAATGAGCAGTTCTTC
TRBJ2-3 few NA TRBV7-2 CASSLSVGLDTQYF TGTGCCAGCAGCCTTAGCGTAGGGTTGGATACGCAGTATTTT
TRBJ2-2 few TRBD2 TRBV5-4 CASSLARTSVGGNRELFF TGTGCCAGCAGCTTGGCCCGGACTAGCGTGGGGGGAAACCGGGAGCTGTTTTTT
TRBJ1-1 NA NA TRBV10-3 CAISAGPGMNTEAFF TGTGCCATCAGTGCGGGTCCGGGGATGAACACTGAAGCTTTCTTT
TRBJ2-3 NA NA TRBV5-6 CASSSMVAPDTQYF TGTGCCAGCAGCTCGATGGTAGCACCAGATACGCAGTATTTT
TRBJ2-3 NA TRBD1 TRBV20-1 CSARDREKDTQYF TGCAGTGCCAGGGACAGGGAAAAGGATACGCAGTATTTT
TRBJ2-3 NA NA TRBV10-3 CAISARLESTDTQYF TGTGCCATCAGTGCCCGCCTGGAGTCCACAGATACGCAGTATTTT
TRBJ1-5 few NA TRBV12-3/TRBV12-4 CASSLRHSESNQPQHF TGTGCCAGCAGTTTACGTCATAGTGAAAGCAATCAGCCCCAGCATTTT
TRBJ2-7 once TRBD2 TRBV10-2 CASTPRGGASVGEQYF TGCGCCAGCACCCCCCGCGGGGGGGCCTCGGTAGGCGAGCAGTACTTC
TRBJ2-3 NA TRBD1 TRBV12-3/TRBV12-4 CASSRTGLDTQYF TGTGCCAGCAGCCGGACAGGGTTAGATACGCAGTATTTT
TRBJ2-2 few NA TRBV5-1 CASKDTGELFF TGCGCCAGCAAGGACACCGGGGAGCTGTTTTTT
TRBJ2-1 NA TRBD2 TRBV7-3 CASSLRGGTSSHNEQFF TGTGCCAGCAGCTTAAGGGGTGGGACTAGCTCCCACAATGAGCAGTTCTTC
TRBJ2-3 many NA TRBV29-1 CSSLGQVTDTQYF TGCAGCTCCCTGGGACAAGTCACAGATACGCAGTATTTT
TRBJ2-2 few NA TRBV7-3 CASRVGNTGELFF TGTGCCAGCCGAGTCGGAAACACCGGGGAGCTGTTTTTT
TRBJ2-5 NA TRBD2 TRBV24-1 CATSDPGTSIETQYF TGTGCCACCAGTGATCCCGGGACTAGCATAGAGACCCAGTACTTC
TRBJ2-5 few TRBD2 TRBV6-1 CATSPLGGSPQETQYF TGTGCCACATCACCACTGGGCGGGAGCCCCCAAGAGACCCAGTACTTC